A selection of T cell receptor beta chains follows, all from one sample in a study of molecular identifiers for immune sequencing clone quantification. TCRdb reanalysed the PCR reads using MiXCR and keeps one entry per CDR3 protein. The table shows about 630,000 distinct CDR3 sequences, with roughly 23% occurring only once. Sequenced sample: naive CD8+ T cells from blood, with Jurkat cell RNA spiked in. The source is a human donor in good health. Some libraries in this study had Jurkat cell RNA spiked in. Each CDR3 is given with its conserved first and last residue. D genes are given only for firm matches. Not every row has a clone size; where given, it reads once, few, many or a size class.

clone size	D gene	V gene	J gene	CDR3 DNA	CDR3 protein
few	NA	TRBV18	TRBJ2-1	TGTGCCAGCGCAATTCCAGGGTCCTACAATGAGCAGTTCTTC	CASAIPGSYNEQFF
many	NA	TRBV29-1	TRBJ1-1	TGCAGCGTTGTCGGGGGCGAAGAGGGCACTGAAGCTTTCTTT	CSVVGGEEGTEAFF
many	NA	TRBV28	TRBJ2-7	TGTGCCAGCAGCCGTCTGGGCGCCGGCGGGTACTTC	CASSRLGAGGYF
NA	NA	TRBV13	TRBJ2-1	TGTGCCAGCAGCCGAGCCCTTTCGCAGGACAATGAGCAGTTCTTC	CASSRALSQDNEQFF
NA	NA	TRBV27	TRBJ2-7	TGTGCCAGCAGTTTATCTCGGGGTGACGAGCAGTACTTC	CASSLSRGDEQYF
many	TRBD1	TRBV4-1	TRBJ1-1	TGCGCCAGCAGCCATGGGACAGGGAACACTGAAGCTTTCTTT	CASSHGTGNTEAFF
many	NA	TRBV30	TRBJ2-3	TGTGCCTGGGCGGGCACAGATACGCAGTATTTT	CAWAGTDTQYF
many	TRBD2	TRBV28	TRBJ2-7	TGTGCCAGCAGTTTATTTAGCGGGGCCTTCTACGAGCAGTACTTC	CASSLFSGAFYEQYF
few	TRBD1	TRBV24-1	TRBJ2-3	TGTGCCACCAGTGACCCGGACAGGGGAGGCACAGATACGCAGTATTTT	CATSDPDRGGTDTQYF
few	NA	TRBV7-9	TRBJ2-5	TGTGCCAGCAGCTTAGCTTCGGGTAGGGAGACCCAGTACTTC	CASSLASGRETQYF